The subject of this entry is one T cell receptor (beta chain). This CDR3 contains 15 residues. Unmatched junction bases numbered 6, after V lost 2 bases and J lost 8 bases. The germline CDR1 and CDR2 sequences are SGDLS and YYNGEE. The protocol was immunoSEQ multiplex PCR, while the TCRdb copy is restricted to in-frame clones and leaves out a portion. The repertoire includes tens of thousands of clones, about 83% of them detected once, and around 7.9% sits in the top ten. This record comes from a study of blood T cell repertoires in COVID-19. Input material: peripheral blood. The source of this sequence is a man under 40 with acute or convalescent COVID-19. The gene calls are TRBV9 and TRBJ2-1, with TRBD1 matching over 11 bases. In DNA, the CDR3 is TGTGCCAGCAGCGTCCGGGACAGGGGGTTCGATGAGCAGTTCTTC. This encodes CASSVRDRGFDEQFF.